The 20 T cell receptor beta chains below were found in one sample sequenced in a study of identical twins. TCRdb analysed the 5' RACE reads with MiXCR anew, one entry per CDR3 protein. The repertoire consists of 200,000 to 300,000 distinct CDR3 sequences, with approximately 6.8% occurring once and the leading ten covering around 5%. This sample also appeared in a second study, on yellow fever vaccine responses in identical twins.

Sequenced sample: CD8+ T cells sorted from blood. The receptors were sampled from a woman aged 18-29 years in good health.

The chain is built from TRBV12-3 or TRBV12-4 and TRBJ2-1; D perhaps matches TRBD2 (7 bases). This CDR3 contains 12 residues. Between the trimmed V and J ends, which lost 6 bases and 10 bases, there was a span of 13 bases. CDR3 coding DNA: TGTGCCAGCAGATGGGGGGGGCGAGAGCAGTTCTTC. This gives the protein CASRWGGREQFF.

The chain links TRBV9 to TRBJ2-1; D not resolved. This CDR3 is built from 12 residues. Germline V gene lookup returns CDR1 SGDLS and CDR2 YYNGEE. V was pared by 6 bases and J by 7 bases, with 11 bases between. The DNA of the CDR3 is TGTGCCAGCAACCTAAGTGGGAATGAGCAGTTCTTC. This gives the protein CASNLSGNEQFF.

The table lists this clonotype with a few counts. The gene calls are TRBV2 and TRBJ2-7; the D is unclear. Between the trimmed V and J ends, which lost 3 bases and 3 bases, there was a span of 9 bases. Germline V lookup: CDR1 SNHLY, CDR2 FYNNEI. CDR3 length: 13 residues. As DNA, the CDR3 is TGTGCCAGCAGTGACGACGGTAACTACGAGCAGTACGTC. It encodes CASSDDGNYEQYV.

The table lists this clonotype with a few counts. This chain joins TRBV7-8 and TRBJ2-7; 8 bases are a match to TRBD1. The CDR3 runs to 20 residues. The J segment lost 0 bases and the V segment lost 3 bases, leaving 19 bases of the junction unmatched. CDR1 is SGHVS, CDR2 FQNEAQ, per germline. The CDR3 protein is CASSFLGQGQVTLSSYEQYV. The DNA of the CDR3 is TGTGCCAGCAGCTTCCTGGGCCAGGGACAGGTAACATTAAGCTCCTACGAGCAGTACGTC.

Ten or more counts support this clonotype. The V and J genes are TRBV12-3 or TRBV12-4 and TRBJ2-1; D is undetermined. The CDR3 sequence is 12 residues long. The ends were cut back, 6 bases at V and 3 bases at J, with 6 bases in the middle. CDR3 nucleotides: TGTGCCAGCAGAATGGACTACAATGAGCAGTTCTTC. This translates into CASRMDYNEQFF.

The table lists this clonotype with a few counts. The rearrangement uses TRBV5-1 and TRBJ2-5; D is perhaps TRBD1 (5 bases). Germline loops: CDR1 SGHRS, CDR2 YFSETQ. The germline V and J ends were trimmed by 0 bases and 0 bases, with 12 bases remaining between them. The CDR3 runs 16 residues. The DNA of the CDR3 is TGCGCCAGCAGCTTGGCTCGGGCAGGGTACCAAGAGACCCAGTACTTC. It translates to CASSLARAGYQETQYF.

There are a few counts of this clonotype. V and J are TRBV13 and TRBJ2-1; a weak D match, TRBD1 (6 bases). V was cut by 5 bases and J by 7 bases, with 21 bases left in between. From germline, CDR1 is PRHDT and CDR2 FYEKMQ (reference sequence). The CDR3 spans 16 residues. CDR3 nucleotides: TGTGCCAGCAGCCCCGTGAACCAACAGGGTTGGAATGAGCAGTTCTTC. It is translated as CASSPVNQQGWNEQFF.

This clonotype appeared many times. The germline gene is not matched at one end of the junction; a read error may be the cause. This rearrangement joins TRBV29-1 to TRBJ1-1; D gene ambiguous. This CDR3 comprises 11 residues. The germline CDR1 and CDR2 sequences are SQVTM and ANQGSEA. The CDR3, as DNA: TGCAGCGTTGAAGATCTTCGGGAGCCCCTCTTT. This translates into CSVEDLREPLF. Full variable domain (remainder filled in from reference TRBV29-1 and TRBJ1-1): SAVISQKPSRDICQRGTSLTIQCQVDSQVTMMFWYRQQPGQSLTLIATANQGSEATYESGFVIDKFPISRPNLTFSTLTVSNMSPEDSSIYLCSVEDLREPLFGQGTRLTVV.

This clonotype has a handful of counts. The V call is TRBV4-1, the J call TRBJ2-1, with D possibly being TRBD2 (6 bases). In germline, CDR1 is MGHRA, CDR2 YSYEKL. Trimming cost V 1 base and J 0 bases, with 10 bases left between them. The CDR3 has 16 residues. The CDR3 DNA is TGCGCCAGCAGCCAAGGGGACGGGGGCTCCTACAATGAGCAGTTCTTC. It specifies CASSQGDGGSYNEQFF.

This clonotype has ten or more counts. One end of the junction fails to match germline, which may point to a read error. The chain is built from TRBV12-3 or TRBV12-4 and TRBJ2-7; D perhaps matches TRBD2 (6 bases). The CDR3 covers 12 residues. CDR3 amino acids: CASSLGARDLHF. In nucleotides, the CDR3 is TGTGCCAGCAGTTTAGGTGCTCGGGACTTGCACTTC.

A note on this clonotype: A clone one base away is much larger, so this may be a read error. The chain couples TRBV4-1 to TRBJ2-1; D uncertain. The germline CDR1 and CDR2 sequences are MGHRA and YSYEKL. The CDR3 consists of 15 residues. Trimming stripped 3 bases from V and 9 bases from J, with 18 bases between. The CDR3 protein is CASSQRHGPGGEQFF. DNA for the CDR3: TGCGCCAGCAGCCAGAGACACGGCCCGGGCGGTGAGCAGTTCTTC.

This clonotype has a count of ten or more. CDR3 sequence reads: CASSGTDRTDTQYF. The DNA of the CDR3 is TGTGCCAGTAGCGGGACCGATCGCACAGATACGCAGTATTTT. The chain carries TRBV2 and TRBJ2-3; 8 bases match TRBD2. Germline V gene lookup returns CDR1 SNHLY and CDR2 FYNNEI. The V and J ends lost 9 bases and 1 base, in that order; junction bases with no gene match: 6. This CDR3 is 14 amino acids long.

This clonotype was counted many times. The chain couples TRBV12-3 or TRBV12-4 to TRBJ2-1, with 7 bases fitting TRBD2. J gave up 0 bases and V 1 base, and 6 bases lay outside the gene matches. CDR3 length: 17 amino acids. The CDR3 loop reads CASSLDGGGLSYNEQFF. CDR3 DNA: TGTGCCAGCAGTTTAGATGGCGGGGGACTCTCCTACAATGAGCAGTTCTTC.

The rearrangement joins TRBV27 to TRBJ2-1; tentatively, D is TRBD2 (6 bases). Germline-derived CDR1 and CDR2 are MNHEY and SMNVEV (reference sequence). The CDR3 loop spans 15 amino acids. V was pared by 2 bases and J by 3 bases, with 11 bases between. CDR3 nucleotides: TGTGCCAGCAGTTTAGGGACTTCCCTCTACAATGAGCAGTTCTTC. This gives the protein CASSLGTSLYNEQFF.

This clonotype was counted between two and nine times. V gene TRBV7-6 combines with J gene TRBJ2-2; D ambiguous. V was clipped by 3 bases and J by 4 bases, with 12 bases between them. Germline assignment: CDR1 SGHVS and CDR2 FNYEAQ. The CDR3 is 15 amino acids. CDR3 loop: CASSFGGNPTGELFF. Written as DNA, the CDR3 is TGTGCCAGCAGCTTCGGCGGTAACCCCACCGGGGAGCTGTTTTTT.

This clonotype showed up many times. V usage is TRBV7-9 and J usage is TRBJ2-7; TRBD1 is a possible D gene (6 bases). CDR3 length: 14 amino acids. The germline V gene has CDR1 SEHNR and CDR2 FQNEAQ (reference sequence). Between the trimmed V and J ends, which lost 5 bases and 5 bases, there was a span of 16 bases. This CDR3 reads CASSGTTRDNEQYF. CDR3 DNA sequence: TGTGCCAGCAGCGGGACGACGAGGGACAACGAGCAGTACTTC.

The chain joins TRBV4-1 to TRBJ1-5, with 8 bases matching TRBD1. The CDR3 is 17 residues long. The V and J ends lost 0 bases and 1 base, in that order; junction bases with no gene match: 5. CDR1 and CDR2 (germline): MGHRA, YSYEKL. The CDR3 DNA follows: TGCGCCAGCAGCCAAGATCGACAGGGGACGAGCAATCAGCCCCAGCATTTT. Its protein product is CASSQDRQGTSNQPQHF.

The CDR3 nucleotides read TGTGCCAGCAGGGTCGTCGGGATAGGGACTTACAATGAGCAGTTCTTC. Translating gives CASRVVGIGTYNEQFF. The chain combines TRBV6-1 with TRBJ2-1; TRBD2 is a possible D gene (6 bases). The CDR3 length is 16 residues. CDR1 and CDR2 (germline): MNHNS, SASEGT. V was clipped by 6 bases and J by 4 bases, with 19 bases between them.

This clonotype occurred a few times. Germline and junction disagree at one end, which may indicate a read error. V usage is TRBV12-3 or TRBV12-4 and J usage is TRBJ1-1; 10 bases align to TRBD1. The CDR3 extends over 16 amino acids. The CDR3 nucleotides are TGTGCCGGCAGCACCGGGACAGGGGCTCGAGACACTGAAGCTTTCTTT. Protein product: CAGSTGTGARDTEAFF.

This clonotype was found many times. The gene calls are TRBV10-3 and TRBJ2-7; the D gene is possibly TRBD2 (7 bases). The CDR3 has 15 residues. V lost 0 bases and J 4 bases, leaving 13 bases between the germline ends. Looked up from germline, CDR1 is ENHRY and CDR2 is SYGVKD. In DNA form, the CDR3 reads TGTGCCATCAGTGAGTCTGAGGGGGGGCTTTACGAGCAGTACTTC. This encodes CAISESEGGLYEQYF.